A single sample gave rise to the 2 T cell receptor beta chains below, sequenced in a study of identical twins. TCRdb processed the 5' RACE reads anew with MiXCR; each CDR3 protein has one entry. The table records under 900,000 distinct CDR3 sequences, about 20% of them present only once. This same sample was also taken into another study, of T cells expressing NK-cell markers.

The material sequenced was PBMCs. The source of these receptors is a woman younger than 30 in good health.

This clonotype was counted between two and nine times. V usage is TRBV19 and J usage is TRBJ1-6; D is uncertain. Trimming shortened V by 3 bases and J by 7 bases, and 4 bases separated the two germline ends. The CDR3 runs to 12 residues. Germline CDR1 LNHDA, CDR2 SQIVND (reference sequence). As DNA, the CDR3 is TGTGCCAGTAGTATGGTAAATTCACCCCTCCACTTT. It yields the protein CASSMVNSPLHF.

There are a few counts of this clonotype. This chain uses TRBV20-1 with TRBJ2-7; the match to TRBD2 covers 9 bases. J lost 2 bases, V lost 6 bases, and 8 bases had no gene match. The CDR3 loop spans 14 amino acids. CDR1 is DFQATT, CDR2 SNEGSKA, per germline (reference sequence). CDR3 amino acids: CSANSGSRAYEQYF. The CDR3 DNA is TGCAGTGCCAATAGCGGGAGTAGGGCCTACGAGCAGTACTTC.